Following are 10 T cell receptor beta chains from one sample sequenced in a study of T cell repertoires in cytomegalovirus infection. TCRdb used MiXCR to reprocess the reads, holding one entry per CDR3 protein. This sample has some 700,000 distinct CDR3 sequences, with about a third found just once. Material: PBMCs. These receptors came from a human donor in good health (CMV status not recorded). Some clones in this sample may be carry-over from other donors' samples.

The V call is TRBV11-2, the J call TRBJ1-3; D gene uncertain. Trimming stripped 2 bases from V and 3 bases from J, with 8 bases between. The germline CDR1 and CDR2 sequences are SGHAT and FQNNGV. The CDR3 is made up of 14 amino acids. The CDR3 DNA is TGTGCCAGCAGCTTAATAAGTCTTGGAAACACCATATATTTT. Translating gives CASSLISLGNTIYF.

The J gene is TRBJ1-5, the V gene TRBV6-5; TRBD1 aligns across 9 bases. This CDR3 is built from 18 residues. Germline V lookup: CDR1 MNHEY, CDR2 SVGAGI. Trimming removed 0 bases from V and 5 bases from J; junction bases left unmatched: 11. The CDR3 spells CASSYSTSGQGVDQPQHF. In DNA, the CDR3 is TGTGCCAGCAGTTACTCGACTTCGGGACAGGGTGTTGATCAGCCCCAGCATTTT.

CDR3 bases: TGTGCCAGCAAAACAGGGCTGCCTAATGAAAAACTGTTTTTT. Amino acids: CASKTGLPNEKLFF. V usage is TRBV28 and J usage is TRBJ1-4, with a weak D call TRBD1 (6 bases). V gave up 7 bases and J gave up 3 bases, with 12 bases separating them. The CDR3 is 14 residues long. Germline V CDR1 and CDR2: MDHEN, SYDVKM.

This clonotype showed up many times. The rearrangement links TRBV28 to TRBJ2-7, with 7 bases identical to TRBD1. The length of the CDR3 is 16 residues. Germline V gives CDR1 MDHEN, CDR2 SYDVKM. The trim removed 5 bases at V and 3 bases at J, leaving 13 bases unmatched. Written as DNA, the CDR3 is TGTGCCAGCAGTAATCCTACCGGGACAGAACGCTACGAGCAGTACTTC. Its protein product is CASSNPTGTERYEQYF.

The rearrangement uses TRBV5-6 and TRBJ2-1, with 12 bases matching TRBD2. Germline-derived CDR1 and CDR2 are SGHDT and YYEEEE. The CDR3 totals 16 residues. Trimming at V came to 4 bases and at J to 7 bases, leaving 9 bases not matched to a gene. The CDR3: CASSITSGGLPNEQFF. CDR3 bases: TGTGCCAGCAGCATAACTAGCGGGGGGCTACCTAATGAGCAGTTCTTC.

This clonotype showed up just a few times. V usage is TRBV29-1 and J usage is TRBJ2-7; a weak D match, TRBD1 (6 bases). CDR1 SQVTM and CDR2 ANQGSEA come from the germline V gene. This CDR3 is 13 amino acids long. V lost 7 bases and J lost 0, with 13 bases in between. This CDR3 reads CSASGTTSYEQYF. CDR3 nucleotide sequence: TGCAGCGCATCCGGGACAACCTCCTACGAGCAGTACTTC.

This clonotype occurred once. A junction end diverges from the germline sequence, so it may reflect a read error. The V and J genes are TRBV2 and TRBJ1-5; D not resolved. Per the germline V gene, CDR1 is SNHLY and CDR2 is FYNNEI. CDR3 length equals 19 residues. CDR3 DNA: TGTGCCAGCAGTGAAGCGCCGGACTGGTCCTCCGGGAGCAAGCAGCCCCAGCATTTT. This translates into CASSEAPDWSSGSKQPQHF.

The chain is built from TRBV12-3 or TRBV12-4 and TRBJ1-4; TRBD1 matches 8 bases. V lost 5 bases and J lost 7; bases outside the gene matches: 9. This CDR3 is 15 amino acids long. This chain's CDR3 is CASSPGQGSSEKLFF. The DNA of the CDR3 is TGTGCCAGCAGTCCCGGACAGGGATCCTCTGAAAAACTGTTTTTT.

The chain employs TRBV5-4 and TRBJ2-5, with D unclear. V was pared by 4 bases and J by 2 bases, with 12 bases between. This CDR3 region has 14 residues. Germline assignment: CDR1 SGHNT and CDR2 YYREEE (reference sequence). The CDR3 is CASSPAKRQETQYF. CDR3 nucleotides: TGTGCCAGCAGCCCCGCCAAGAGGCAAGAGACCCAGTACTTC.

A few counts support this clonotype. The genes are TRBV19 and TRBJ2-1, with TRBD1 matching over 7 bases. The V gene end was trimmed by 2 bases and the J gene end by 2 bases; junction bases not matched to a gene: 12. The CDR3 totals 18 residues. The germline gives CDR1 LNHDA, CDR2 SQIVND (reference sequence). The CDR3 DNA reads TGTGCCAGTAGTATATCGGGCCGACAGGGCTCAGCCTACAATGAGCAGTTCTTC. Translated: CASSISGRQGSAYNEQFF.